This TCR beta chain was recorded in a study of blood T cell repertoires in COVID-19. Losses at the gene ends were 6 bases for V and 2 bases for J; bases not matched to a gene: 7. CDR3 size: 16 residues. Germline V gene lookup returns CDR1 SGHTA and CDR2 FQGNSA. The assay was immunoSEQ multiplex PCR, and TCRdb's table has in-frame clones only and misses some. The sample lists roughly 380,000 clones; around 87% were seen once. This clonotype was sampled from a man younger than 40 who had recovered from COVID-19. Sequenced input: PBMCs or T cells enriched from blood (not recorded which). The V and J genes are TRBV7-2 and TRBJ1-3; the match to TRBD1 covers 10 bases. CDR3: CASSVTGTGAGNTIYF. In nucleotides, the CDR3 is TGTGCCAGCAGTGTAACCGGGACAGGGGCTGGAAACACCATATATTTT.